These 20 T cell receptor beta chains were sequenced from one sample in a study of shared clonotypes between healthy human individuals. Profiled with immunoSEQ multiplex PCR; TCRdb holds only in-frame clones, not every one. The data show 2 million to 2.5 million clones, 85% to 95% seen once. The sequencing input was naive CD4+ T cells from PBMCs. Subset indicated: CD45RA+ positively selected. The source of these receptors is a man aged 18-30 years in good health. Some clones in this sample may be carry-over from other donors' samples.

The chain uses TRBV11-2 and TRBJ2-5; the D gene is possibly TRBD1 (6 bases). CDR3 length: 15 amino acids. Germline lookup yields CDR1 SGHAT and CDR2 FQNNGV. Trimming pared 1 base from V and 2 bases from J, leaving 11 bases between. The CDR3 nucleotides are TGTGCCAGCAGCTTAGGGGGGACACCTCAAGAGACCCAGTACTTC. It yields the protein CASSLGGTPQETQYF.

V and J are TRBV6-6 and TRBJ1-2; 7 nucleotides line up with TRBD1. Germline lookup yields CDR1 MNHNY and CDR2 SVGAGI (reference sequence). The junction had 7 bases not matched to a gene; V was cut back by 4 bases and J by 5 bases. The length of the CDR3 is 14 residues. CDR3 nucleotides: TGTGCCAGCAGTTCCACAGGGGATGATTATGGCTACACCTTC. Translating it yields CASSSTGDDYGYTF.

The gene calls are TRBV29-1 and TRBJ2-5, with D tentatively TRBD1 (5 bases). The CDR3 loop spans 10 amino acids. The germline CDR1 and CDR2 sequences are SQVTM and ANQGSEA. The CDR3 sequence is CGLGEETQYF. The CDR3 DNA reads as TGCGGCCTAGGGGAAGAGACCCAGTACTTC.

The rearrangement uses TRBV15 and TRBJ2-1, with D possibly TRBD2 on 5 matching bases. Trimming stripped 1 base from V and 6 bases from J, with 16 bases between. CDR1 and CDR2 (germline): LNHNV, YYDKDF (reference sequence). This CDR3 spans 16 amino acids. The CDR3 bases are TGTGCCACCAGCAGAGCTCATGCGAGTAGCGCCAATGAGCAGTTCTTC. Translated: CATSRAHASSANEQFF.

The chain links TRBV5-1 to TRBJ2-1; D is unresolved. The CDR3 covers 16 residues. The V end lost 1 base, the J end lost 0 bases, and 11 bases lay between the germline ends. Germline values: CDR1 SGHRS, CDR2 YFSETQ. This CDR3 reads CASSLREISSYNEQFF. The CDR3 DNA is TGCGCCAGCAGCTTGAGGGAAATAAGCTCCTACAATGAGCAGTTCTTC.

The V call is TRBV10-3, the J call TRBJ2-5; D is undetermined. Trimming left V 4 bases short and J 0 bases short, with 6 bases between. CDR3 length: 13 amino acids. Germline CDR1 ENHRY, CDR2 SYGVKD. The CDR3: CAISGGHQETQYF. CDR3 sequence (DNA): TGTGCCATCAGTGGTGGCCACCAAGAGACCCAGTACTTC.

This clone was picked up one time. This sample also contains other DNA sequences that code for the same CDR3. CDR3 DNA: TGTGCCAGCAGCGAATCAGGGGTGAATCAGCCCCAGCATTTT. Its translation: CASSESGVNQPQHF. The chain carries TRBV2 and TRBJ1-5, with TRBD1 as a possible D gene (6 bases). This CDR3 is 14 amino acids long. Germline CDR1 reads SNHLY; CDR2 reads FYNNEI. Trimming left V 6 bases short and J 4 bases short, with 13 bases between.

The V and J genes are TRBV23-1 and TRBJ2-3; 10 nucleotides match TRBD2. TRBV23-1 is labeled an ORF, and its function is uncertain. CDR3 length: 17 amino acids. V dropped 3 bases and J dropped 3; count of bases not matched to a gene: 9. The CDR3, as DNA: TGCGCCAGCAGTCACCCTAGGGGACTAGCGAGTACAGATACGCAGTATTTT. The encoded protein is CASSHPRGLASTDTQYF.

This clone appeared once. The chain carries TRBV7-9 and TRBJ2-2; 8 bases agree with TRBD1. CDR3 size: 16 residues. With 2 bases clipped from V and 3 bases from J, the junction kept 5 bases outside the gene matches. CDR1 is SEHNR and CDR2 is FQNEAQ in the germline V gene (reference sequence). CDR3 nucleotide sequence: TGTGCCAGCAGCTTAAATGGCAGGGGGCACACCGGGGAGCTGTTTTTT. Residues: CASSLNGRGHTGELFF.

The CDR3 protein is CASSDQAETQYF. Here the CDR3 DNA reads TGTGCCAGCAGTGACCAAGCGGAGACCCAGTACTTC. J is TRBJ2-5 and V is TRBV25-1, with unresolved D. This CDR3 is 12 amino acids long. In germline, CDR1 is MGHDK, CDR2 SYGVNS. V gave up 3 bases and J gave up 5 bases, with 7 bases separating them.

CDR3 residues: CASSLMGDTDTQYF. As DNA, the CDR3 is TGTGCCAGCAGCTTAATGGGGGACACAGATACGCAGTATTTT. The chain combines TRBV11-3 with TRBJ2-3; D may be TRBD1 or TRBD2 (5 bases each). The germline CDR1 and CDR2 sequences are SGHNT and YENEEA. V gave up 2 bases and J gave up 2 bases, with 8 bases separating them. CDR3 length equals 14 residues.

This chain joins TRBV6-1 and TRBJ1-1; TRBD1 might be the D (6 bases). Trimming shortened V by 6 bases and J by 1 base, and 12 bases separated the two germline ends. This CDR3 spans 14 amino acids. Germline-derived CDR1 and CDR2 are MNHNS and SASEGT. The CDR3 here is CASRNRVGNTEAFF. The DNA for the CDR3 is TGTGCCAGCAGAAACAGGGTGGGGAACACTGAAGCTTTCTTT.

V usage is TRBV5-1 and J usage is TRBJ1-2; tentative D call: TRBD1 (6 bases). CDR3 length: 14 residues. Per germline, CDR1 SGHRS and CDR2 YFSETQ. The V end was cut by 2 bases, the J end by 4 bases, with 12 bases between. The CDR3 reads CASSLTGSGYGYTF. CDR3 in DNA: TGCGCCAGCAGCTTAACAGGGTCTGGCTATGGCTACACCTTC.

The chain links TRBV7-9 to TRBJ1-4; D unclear. The CDR3 has 17 residues. The V gene's germline CDR1 is SEHNR and CDR2 FQNEAQ (reference sequence). Trimming left V 2 bases short and J 2 bases short, with 15 bases between. In nucleotides, the CDR3 is TGTGCCAGCAGCTTAACCCGGTTATCGGGGACTAATGAAAAACTGTTTTTT. Protein product: CASSLTRLSGTNEKLFF.

The chain has TRBV5-1 and TRBJ2-1, with 13 nucleotides matching TRBD2. The germline CDR1 and CDR2 sequences are SGHRS and YFSETQ. V lost 3 bases, J lost 8 bases, and 11 bases stayed unmatched. The CDR3 length is 17 residues. Written as DNA, the CDR3 is TGCGCCAGCAGCTGGCGTGGACTAGCGGGAGTGAGGGATGAGCAGTTCTTC. It codes for CASSWRGLAGVRDEQFF. Using reference TRBV5-1 and TRBJ2-1 for the parts outside the CDR3, the full variable domain is KAGVTQTPRYLIKTRGQQVTLSCSPISGHRSVSWYQQTPGQGLQFLFEYFSETQRNKGNFPGRFSGRQFSNSRSEMNVSTLELGDSALYLCASSWRGLAGVRDEQFFGPGTRLTVL.

This chain joins TRBV2 and TRBJ2-3, with 11 positions matching TRBD2. Germline-derived CDR1 and CDR2 are SNHLY and FYNNEI. Trimming removed 4 bases from V and 4 bases from J; junction bases left unmatched: 4. The CDR3 runs to 15 residues. The CDR3 sequence is CASSATSGSPDTQYF. The CDR3 DNA follows: TGTGCCAGCAGTGCCACTAGCGGGAGCCCAGATACGCAGTATTTT.

V and J are TRBV7-9 and TRBJ1-1; D is possibly TRBD1 (5 bases). Germline V gene lookup returns CDR1 SEHNR and CDR2 FQNEAQ (reference sequence). The CDR3 sequence is 13 residues long. V was pared by 5 bases and J by 5 bases, with 12 bases between. The CDR3 bases are TGTGCCAGCAGCACAGGTAGCGGGACTGAAGCTTTCTTT. As protein: CASSTGSGTEAFF.

V gene TRBV28 combines with J gene TRBJ2-2; D is perhaps TRBD2 (5 bases). CDR3 length: 13 amino acids. Germline CDR1 MDHEN, CDR2 SYDVKM. The V end lost 9 bases, the J end lost 0 bases, and 8 bases lay between the germline ends. DNA of the CDR3: TGTGCCAGTAGCGACCCGAACACCGGGGAGCTGTTTTTT. It translates to CASSDPNTGELFF.

V usage is TRBV5-6 and J usage is TRBJ2-5; 11 nucleotides match TRBD1. V lost 4 bases, J lost 5 bases, and 7 bases stayed unmatched. Germline CDR1 and CDR2: SGHDT and YYEEEE. The CDR3 is 15 amino acids. CDR3 bases: TGTGCCAGCAGCGCGGACAGGGGGCCGTGGGAGACCCAGTACTTC. Protein sequence: CASSADRGPWETQYF. The whole variable domain, remainder taken from reference TRBV5-6 and TRBJ2-5, is DAGVTQSPTHLIKTRGQQVTLRCSPKSGHDTVSWYQQALGQGPQFIFQYYEEEERQRGNFPDRFSGHQFPNYSSELNVNALLLGDSALYLCASSADRGPWETQYFGPGTRLLVL.

The V gene is TRBV5-1, the J gene TRBJ2-3, with 14 bases matching TRBD2. V lost 0 bases and J lost 6; bases outside the gene matches: 3. CDR3 length: 16 amino acids. Germline assignment: CDR1 SGHRS and CDR2 YFSETQ. The CDR3 DNA follows: TGCGCCAGCAGCTTGGGGGGACTAGCGGGAGTGGATACGCAGTATTTT. It codes for CASSLGGLAGVDTQYF.